Listed below are T cell receptor beta chains from one sample, sequenced in a study of radiotherapy plus CTLA-4 blockade in lung cancer. Data came from immunoSEQ multiplex PCR; TCRdb stores just in-frame clones and leaves some out. This table has about 76,000 clones, approximately 80% appearing once. Sequenced material: peripheral blood, taken from a patient treated with radiotherapy plus ipilimumab. The receptors were sampled from a human donor with non-small cell lung cancer who had stable disease on radiotherapy plus ipilimumab. The CDR3 runs from the conserved cysteine through the conserved F or W. D genes are given only for firm matches. Expanded clones are given a class, and other clones once, few, many or no size at all.

clone_size d_call j_call v_call cdr3_aa cdr3_nt
- TRBD1 TRBJ1-2 TRBV7-2 CASSTGVLNYGYTF TGTGCCAGCAGTACAGGGGTGCTCAACTATGGCTACACCTTC
- - TRBJ2-1 TRBV7-9 CASSPRPGASYNEQFF TGTGCCAGCAGCCCTAGACCGGGGGCGTCCTACAATGAGCAGTTCTTC
- TRBD1 TRBJ1-4 TRBV7-9 CASRLHDRGPREKLFF TGTGCCAGCAGACTCCACGACAGGGGGCCTCGTGAAAAACTGTTTTTT
- TRBD2 TRBJ2-3 TRBV30 CAWRPTVGLAGGNTQYF TGTGCCTGGAGACCGACAGTTGGACTAGCGGGGGGGAATACGCAGTATTTT
- - TRBJ2-3 TRBV11-2 CASSLQDRGRTDTQYF TGTGCCAGCAGCTTGCAGGACAGAGGAAGGACAGATACGCAGTATTTT
- - TRBJ1-2 TRBV29-1 CSVEVDSRGYGYTF TGCAGCGTTGAAGTTGACAGCCGGGGGTATGGCTACACCTTC
- TRBD1 TRBJ2-6 TRBV5-1 CASRRTGAALTSGANVLTF TGCGCCAGCAGGAGGACAGGGGCCGCCTTAACCTCTGGGGCCAACGTCCTGACTTTC
- - TRBJ2-2 TRBV4-2 CASSQPTGELFF TGTGCCAGCAGCCAACCCACCGGGGAGCTGTTTTTT
- - TRBJ1-4 TRBV18 CASSPYAGRTNEKLFF TGTGCCAGCTCACCATACGCGGGGCGGACTAATGAAAAACTGTTTTTT
- TRBD1 TRBJ2-1 TRBV2 CASTGGGTGVYNEQFF TGTGCCAGCACCGGTGGGGGGACAGGGGTCTACAATGAGCAGTTCTTC
once TRBD2 TRBJ2-1 TRBV4-1 CASSQPASGGPNEQFF TGCGCCAGCAGCCAACCGGCTAGCGGGGGGCCCAATGAGCAGTTCTTC
few TRBD1 TRBJ2-5 TRBV18 CASSLGQKETQYF TGTGCCAGCTCACTGGGACAGAAAGAGACCCAGTACTTC
- - TRBJ2-1 TRBV6-5 CASIPMGNYNEQFF TGTGCCAGCATCCCTATGGGCAATTACAATGAGCAGTTCTTC
once - TRBJ2-2 TRBV2 CASSVKRGTGELFF TGTGCCAGCAGTGTTAAGAGAGGGACCGGGGAGCTGTTTTTT
- TRBD1 TRBJ1-1 TRBV27 CASSFQGGNTEAFF TGTGCCAGCAGTTTCCAGGGGGGCAACACTGAAGCTTTCTTT
- - TRBJ1-5 TRBV6-5 CASSKYQGNQPQHF TGTGCCAGCAGTAAATACCAGGGAAATCAGCCCCAGCATTTT
once - TRBJ1-1 TRBV6-6 CASTSPGTTGGEAFF TGTGCCAGCACTTCCCCAGGGACTACTGGGGGTGAAGCTTTCTTT
- TRBD1 TRBJ1-1 TRBV11-2 CASSPSGQGESNTEAFF TGTGCCAGCAGCCCATCGGGACAGGGAGAGTCGAACACTGAAGCTTTCTTT
- TRBD1 TRBJ2-7 TRBV7-2 CASTRYRGSYEQYF TGTGCCAGCACCCGCTACAGGGGCTCCTACGAGCAGTACTTC
- - TRBJ2-5 TRBV29-1 CSVAGQQETQYF TGCAGCGTAGCGGGACAGCAAGAGACCCAGTACTTC
few - TRBJ2-7 TRBV7-9 CASSSPVGGYEQYF TGTGCCAGCAGCTCCCCCGTGGGGGGCTACGAGCAGTACTTC
- - TRBJ2-1 TRBV2 CASSQGERLVDEQFF TGTGCCAGCAGCCAAGGGGAGAGGTTGGTCGATGAGCAGTTCTTC
- TRBD2 TRBJ2-1 TRBV11-3 CASSYSGGAAGEQFF TGTGCCAGCAGCTATAGCGGGGGGGCGGCTGGGGAGCAGTTCTTC
- - TRBJ2-7 TRBV25-1 CASSESPGYEQYF TGTGCCAGCAGTGAATCACCGGGCTACGAGCAGTACTTC
- - TRBJ1-2 TRBV11-2 CASSLIRQDGYTF TGTGCCAGCAGCTTAATCCGACAGGATGGCTACACCTTC
- - TRBJ2-6 TRBV14 CASSQGSRPISRANVLTF TGTGCCAGCAGCCAAGGCTCCAGGCCCATCAGTAGGGCCAACGTCCTGACTTTC
- - TRBJ1-6 TRBV30 CAWRKGSSYNSPLHF TGTGCCTGGAGAAAGGGGAGCTCCTATAATTCACCCCTCCACTTT
- - TRBJ1-2 TRBV19 CASRRTGHGYTF TGTGCCAGTAGGCGGACGGGGCACGGCTACACCTTC
- - TRBJ1-6 TRBV18 CASSTSPGAIISPRNSPLHF TGTGCCAGCTCGACCAGTCCAGGGGCTATTATATCTCCGCGGAATTCACCCCTCCACTTT
- - TRBJ2-2 TRBV10-2 CASRISTGELFF TGCGCCAGCAGGATCTCCACCGGGGAGCTGTTTTTT
- TRBD2 TRBJ2-7 TRBV5-1 CASSETAGVGYEQYF TGCGCCAGCAGCGAAACTGCGGGAGTGGGCTACGAGCAGTACTTC
once - TRBJ1-3 TRBV28 CASTPTDLSGNTIYF TGTGCCAGCACCCCGACAGACCTCTCTGGAAACACCATATATTTT
- TRBD2 TRBJ2-1 TRBV19 CASGITSGRAGYNEQFF TGTGCCAGTGGAATTACTAGCGGGAGGGCCGGGTACAATGAGCAGTTCTTC
- - TRBJ2-1 TRBV30 CACQPRVVSSYNEQFF TGTGCCTGCCAGCCCCGGGTGGTCAGCTCCTACAATGAGCAGTTCTTC
- - TRBJ1-5 TRBV6-1 CASSGAATFIANQPQHF TGTGCCAGCAGTGGAGCAGCAACCTTTATAGCAAATCAGCCCCAGCATTTT
once - TRBJ1-6 TRBV5-1 CASTDPGSASPLHF TGCGCCAGCACGGACCCGGGCAGTGCCTCACCCCTCCACTTT
once TRBD2 TRBJ2-7 TRBV4-1 CASSPTPSRDYPSGEQYF TGCGCCAGCAGCCCCACCCCTTCCCGGGACTACCCTTCGGGGGAGCAGTACTTC
- - TRBJ2-6 TRBV7-9 CASSRGPRSSSGANVLTF TGTGCCAGCAGTCGGGGGCCCCGTTCGAGCTCTGGGGCCAACGTCCTGACTTTC
- - TRBJ1-1 TRBV28 CASSFIRPNTEAFF TGTGCCAGCAGTTTCATCCGACCGAACACTGAAGCTTTCTTT
once - TRBJ2-1 TRBV7-8 CASVEALVNEQFF TGTGCCAGCGTGGAAGCGCTTGTGAATGAGCAGTTCTTC
- - TRBJ1-1 TRBV11-1 CASSLDGARGTEAFF TGTGCCAGCAGCTTAGATGGGGCGCGGGGCACTGAAGCTTTCTTT
- - TRBJ2-2 TRBV30 CAWSVWVGVGTGELFF TGTGCCTGGAGTGTATGGGTGGGAGTAGGCACCGGGGAGCTGTTTTTT
- - TRBJ1-1 TRBV30 CAWSKYRNTEAFF TGTGCCTGGAGTAAATATAGGAACACTGAAGCTTTCTTT
- - TRBJ2-3 TRBV9 CASSAGRFYTDTQYF TGTGCCAGCAGCGCCGGACGGTTTTACACAGATACGCAGTATTTT
once - TRBJ2-7 TRBV6-5 CASSYGGPYYEQYF TGTGCCAGCAGTTACGGGGGCCCCTACTACGAGCAGTACTTC
- - TRBJ2-7 TRBV29-1 CSVEGRLNEQYF TGCAGCGTTGAGGGCAGGCTGAACGAGCAGTACTTC
few - TRBJ2-1 TRBV2 CASSDRTAYNEQFF TGTGCCAGCAGTGACAGGACAGCTTACAATGAGCAGTTCTTC
few - TRBJ2-1 TRBV19 CASSLNRYNEQFF TGTGCCAGTAGTCTAAACAGGTACAATGAGCAGTTCTTC
- - TRBJ1-1 TRBV30 CAWSVRTATEAFF TGTGCCTGGAGTGTACGAACGGCCACTGAAGCTTTCTTT
- - TRBJ2-4 TRBV19 CASTPQGPVNIQYF TGTGCCAGTACCCCCCAGGGGCCAGTGAACATTCAGTACTTC
- - TRBJ1-2 TRBV6-5 CASRTAAGYGYTF TGTGCCAGCAGGACAGCTGCGGGCTATGGCTACACCTTC
- - TRBJ1-2 TRBV28 CASSLRGTGSYGYTF TGTGCCAGCAGTTTAAGGGGAACAGGGTCCTATGGCTACACCTTC
- TRBD1 TRBJ1-5 TRBV7-8 CASSLAPGGNQPQHF TGTGCCAGCAGCTTAGCACCAGGGGGTAATCAGCCCCAGCATTTT
- - TRBJ2-7 TRBV7-6 CASSQGPIYEQYF TGTGCCAGCAGCCAAGGACCGATCTACGAGCAGTACTTC